The sequence of this T cell receptor (beta chain) was determined in a study of cytomegalovirus exposure and HLA in healthy donors. General study results and limits: Researchers had no immune exposure information except CMV serostatus available. It was reported that the classifier diagnosed cytomegalovirus status with high specificity and sensitivity in both the original and validation cohorts. Differences between HLA loci emerged in a later analysis of TCR association rates, with DRB1 most and HLA-C fewest.

The CDR3 extends over 21 amino acids. The germline V gene encodes CDR1 PRHDT and CDR2 FYEKMQ (reference sequence). Trimming took off 7 bases at V and 0 bases at J, with 33 bases between the two ends. The PCR ran on 60 Vbeta and 13 Jbeta primers. The repertoire was sequenced with immunoSEQ multiplex PCR; TCRdb's copy has only in-frame clones and lacks some. This repertoire includes 30,000 to 35,000 clones. All donors participated as healthy donors of bone marrow. In regard to this clone: As yet, its antigen is unknown.

The material sequenced was PBMCs. The origin of this receptor is a woman aged 35 to 49 in good health and CMV-seropositive. The chain has TRBV13 and TRBJ1-2; a possible D gene is TRBD1 (6 bases). This CDR3 reads CASNSLSLRSGHNFSNYGYTF. CDR3 DNA: TGTGCCAGCAACTCCCTCTCGTTGAGGTCGGGACACAACTTTTCTAACTATGGCTACACCTTC.